The next 30 T cell receptor beta chains were all read from a single sample in a study of blood T cells in healthy people across ages. A J-beta primer mix and a sample-barcoded 5' primer were used in a second PCR of about 7 to 12 cycles. TCRdb independently ran MiXCR on the 5' RACE reads; one entry per CDR3 protein. The table has more than 800,000 distinct CDR3 sequences, more than 25% seen once. The specimen was blood. Receptor source: a woman of 80 years or more in good health.

In regard to this clonotype: A much larger clone lies a single base off, so this may be a read error. The chain recombines TRBV20-1 with TRBJ2-7; 8 nucleotides line up with TRBD1. This CDR3 spans 14 amino acids. Per germline, CDR1 DFQATT and CDR2 SNEGSKA (reference sequence). CDR3 in amino acids: CSAIPGQVSYELYF. CDR3 DNA: TGCAGTGCAATTCCGGGACAGGTCTCCTACGAGCTGTACTTC.

This clonotype was seen a handful of times. This CDR3 is CASSEWYKAFF. CDR3 DNA sequence: TGTGCCAGCAGTGAATGGTATAAAGCTTTCTTT. The chain recombines TRBV25-1 with TRBJ1-1, with D unresolved. From germline, CDR1 is MGHDK and CDR2 SYGVNS. The CDR3 covers 11 residues. V shed 1 base and J shed 9 bases, with 6 bases lying between them.

The chain links TRBV7-2 to TRBJ1-5; TRBD1 aligns across 11 bases. This CDR3 contains 15 residues. Germline V gene sequence: CDR1 SGHTA, CDR2 FQGNSA. V shed 5 bases and J 6 bases; nucleotides not matched to a gene: 6. In DNA, the CDR3 is TGTGCCAGCAGCCTAGGGACAGGGGGTATTCAGCCCCAGCATTTT. Translated, it gives CASSLGTGGIQPQHF.

The chain carries TRBV29-1 and TRBJ1-2; the D is unclear. CDR3 length: 14 amino acids. Germline V gives CDR1 SQVTM, CDR2 ANQGSEA. V was cut by 3 bases and J by 5 bases, with 16 bases left in between. Here the CDR3 reads CSVDSQVPQYGYTF. In DNA form, the CDR3 reads TGCAGCGTTGATAGCCAGGTTCCGCAGTATGGCTACACCTTC.

About this clonotype itself: A much larger clone lies a single base off, so this may be a read error. The CDR3 coding sequence is TGCAGTGCTAGAGATGTGGGGCGGGGGGGCCGCAATGAGCAGTTCTTC. It is translated as CSARDVGRGGRNEQFF. The chain uses TRBV20-1 and TRBJ2-1, with TRBD2 matching over 9 bases. J gave up 6 bases and V 0 bases, and 9 bases lay outside the gene matches. Germline V gene sequence: CDR1 DFQATT, CDR2 SNEGSKA (reference sequence). This CDR3 comprises 16 residues.

This clonotype was detected ten times or more. This chain links TRBV24-1 with TRBJ2-5; a possible D gene is TRBD2 (5 bases). The CDR3 contains 14 residues. V was pared by 4 bases and J by 0 bases, with 8 bases between. The germline gives CDR1 KGHDR, CDR2 SFDVKD. Here the CDR3 reads CATSEAGNQETQYF. The CDR3 DNA reads as TGTGCCACCAGTGAGGCCGGGAACCAAGAGACCCAGTACTTC.

In its sample, this clonotype was seen many times. This chain uses TRBV2 with TRBJ1-2; no definite D call. The CDR3 length is 13 residues. Trimming stripped 0 bases from V and 6 bases from J, with 8 bases between. The germline gives CDR1 SNHLY, CDR2 FYNNEI. CDR3 in DNA: TGTGCCAGCAGTGAAGCAGACATGGATGGCTACACCTTC. This encodes CASSEADMDGYTF. Full variable domain (remainder filled in from reference TRBV2 and TRBJ1-2): EPEVTQTPSHQVTQMGQEVILRCVPISNHLYFYWYRQILGQKVEFLVSFYNNEISEKSEIFDDQFSVERPDGSNFTLKIRSTKLEDSAMYFCASSEADMDGYTFGSGTRLTVV.

This clonotype was seen many times. The chain uses TRBV6-5 and TRBJ2-3, with TRBD1 identical over 9 bases. Germline V gene sequence: CDR1 MNHEY, CDR2 SVGAGI. V lost 2 bases and J lost 2; bases outside the gene matches: 8. The length of the CDR3 is 17 residues. DNA for the CDR3: TGTGCCAGCAGTTACCAGACAGGGGGTTCTTCCACAGATACGCAGTATTTT. This codes for CASSYQTGGSSTDTQYF.

This clonotype was counted between two and nine times. The V and J genes are TRBV7-2 and TRBJ1-1; D remains ambiguous. V lost 5 bases and J lost 8, with 18 bases in between. CDR1 is SGHTA and CDR2 is FQGNSA in the germline V gene. This CDR3 is 14 amino acids long. CDR3 DNA: TGTGCCAGCAGCACCGGGATCTCTCCCGTGGAAGCTTTCTTT. It encodes CASSTGISPVEAFF.

This clonotype showed up many times. CDR3 residues: CASSLILLDTQYF. The CDR3 DNA sequence: TGTGCCAGCAGCTTAATCTTGTTGGATACGCAGTATTTT. The chain is built from TRBV7-2 and TRBJ2-3, with D unresolved. CDR1 SGHTA and CDR2 FQGNSA come from the germline V gene. There are 13 residues in the CDR3. V was shortened by 2 bases and J by 6 bases, with 9 bases between the two germline ends.

This clonotype was observed many times. This chain connects TRBV6-2 or TRBV6-3 to TRBJ2-7, with D tentatively TRBD1 or TRBD2 (5 bases each). The CDR3 length is 14 residues. Per germline, CDR1 MNHEY and CDR2 SVGEGT. V lost 0 bases to trimming and J lost 5 bases, with 11 bases between them. DNA of the CDR3: TGTGCCAGCAGTTACTCGGCAGGGAGCGACGAGCAGTACTTC. Residues: CASSYSAGSDEQYF.

Turning to this clonotype: Being one base from a much bigger clone, this may be a read error. The J gene is TRBJ2-5, the V gene TRBV5-1; TRBD2 agrees at 15 bases. The V segment lost 4 bases and the J segment 11 bases; nucleotides outside the gene matches: 18. CDR1 SGHRS and CDR2 YFSETQ come from the germline V gene. The CDR3 runs 18 residues. CDR3 residues: CASSAGLAGGLTPHEQYF. The CDR3 DNA reads as TGCGCCAGCAGCGCCGGACTAGCGGGGGGGCTAACCCCCCATGAGCAGTACTTC.

This clonotype occurred a few times. The V gene is TRBV24-1, the J gene TRBJ2-5; no reliable D call. Germline V gene data show CDR1 as KGHDR and CDR2 as SFDVKD. V gave up 4 bases and J gave up 11 bases, with 13 bases separating them. The CDR3 loop spans 12 amino acids. As DNA, the CDR3 is TGTGCCACCAGTGAAGTAGGCAATGAGCAGTACTTC. Its protein is CATSEVGNEQYF.

This clonotype has a count of ten or more. This chain connects TRBV4-1 to TRBJ2-3; weak D call: TRBD2 (5 bases). Germline lookup yields CDR1 MGHRA and CDR2 YSYEKL. This CDR3 region has 15 residues. The V gene lost 1 base and the J gene lost 1 base, with 9 bases spanning the gap. The CDR3 here is CASSQASLGTDTQYF. DNA for the CDR3: TGCGCCAGCAGCCAAGCTTCACTAGGCACAGATACGCAGTATTTT.

The chain combines TRBV14 with TRBJ2-3; D call uncertain. V was clipped by 0 bases and J by 3 bases, with 7 bases between them. Germline assignment: CDR1 SGHDN and CDR2 FVKESK. There are 14 residues in the CDR3. CDR3: CASSQEIWTDTQYF. The CDR3 DNA follows: TGTGCCAGCAGCCAAGAGATCTGGACAGATACGCAGTATTTT.

There are many counts of this clonotype. The genes are TRBV28 and TRBJ2-3; 8 nucleotides agree with TRBD2. The CDR3 is 13 amino acids. The junction had 8 bases not matched to a gene; V was cut back by 5 bases and J by 10 bases. Germline V lookup: CDR1 MDHEN, CDR2 SYDVKM. CDR3 in amino acids: CASSGGGLAAQYF. CDR3 sequence (DNA): TGTGCCAGCAGTGGGGGAGGACTAGCCGCGCAGTATTTT. The full variable domain, in which reference TRBV28 and TRBJ2-3 provide the parts outside the CDR3, is DVKVTQSSRYLVKRTGEKVFLECVQDMDHENMFWYRQDPGLGLRLIYFSYDVKMKEKGDIPEGYSVSREKKERFSLILESASTNQTSMYLCASSGGGLAAQYFGPGTRLTVL.

This clonotype was seen many times. The V gene is TRBV12-3 or TRBV12-4, the J gene TRBJ2-7; D may match TRBD1 or TRBD2 (5 bases each). V lost 5 bases and J 0 bases, leaving 8 bases between the germline ends. The CDR3 sequence is 13 residues long. CDR3 nucleotides: TGTGCCAGCAGTGGGGACGTCTCCTACGAGCAGTACTTC. It yields the protein CASSGDVSYEQYF.

A single count supports this clonotype. Its ends do not fully match the called genes, so a read error is possible. The gene calls are TRBV20-1 and TRBJ2-1, with D perhaps TRBD2 (7 bases). The germline gives CDR1 DFQATT, CDR2 SNEGSKA (reference sequence). The CDR3 is 13 residues long. The CDR3 coding sequence is TGCAGTACTAGGCGGAAGGGGGGGAATGAGCAGTTCTTC. This translates into CSTRRKGGNEQFF.

V usage is TRBV11-2 and J usage is TRBJ2-1; D might be TRBD1 (5 bases). V gave up 3 bases and J gave up 6 bases, with 9 bases separating them. Germline V CDR1 and CDR2: SGHAT, FQNNGV. The CDR3 is made up of 13 amino acids. CDR3 coding DNA: TGTGCCAGCAGCTTGACAGTGGGCAATGAGCAGTTCTTC. Translation gives CASSLTVGNEQFF.

This clonotype was found a few times. CDR3 sequence: CASKDGQGSPSYEQYF. DNA for the CDR3: TGTGCCAGCAAGGACGGACAGGGCTCGCCATCCTACGAGCAGTACTTC. The chain carries TRBV2 and TRBJ2-7, with TRBD1 matching over 8 bases. There are 16 residues in the CDR3. Per germline, CDR1 SNHLY and CDR2 FYNNEI. The V gene end was trimmed by 7 bases and the J gene end by 1 base; junction bases not matched to a gene: 12.

This clonotype was recorded many times. The chain has TRBV7-9 and TRBJ1-1; 7 bases map to TRBD1. Germline CDR1 is SEHNR and CDR2 is FQNEAQ (reference sequence). J was trimmed by 5 bases and V by 5 bases; bases with no gene match: 8. The CDR3 extends over 14 amino acids. The CDR3 loop is CASSNRQGRTEAFF. The CDR3 coding sequence is TGTGCCAGCAGCAACCGACAGGGAAGAACTGAAGCTTTCTTT.

This clonotype was recorded many times. This rearrangement joins TRBV20-1 to TRBJ1-2, with TRBD1 as a possible D gene (5 bases). The CDR3 contains 15 residues. Germline V lookup: CDR1 DFQATT, CDR2 SNEGSKA (reference sequence). V was clipped by 3 bases and J by 4 bases, with 18 bases between them. The CDR3 sequence: CSASEGTGPSYGYTF. In nucleotides, the CDR3 is TGCAGTGCTAGCGAGGGGACGGGCCCGAGCTATGGCTACACCTTC.

This clonotype was observed many times. The V and J genes are TRBV10-1 and TRBJ2-1, with a weak D call TRBD2 (6 bases). Trimming stripped 8 bases from V and 0 bases from J, with 11 bases between. Germline CDR1 is WNHNN and CDR2 is SYGVQD (reference sequence). This CDR3 has 14 residues. CDR3 in amino acids: CASVGGSSYNEQFF. The CDR3 region has the DNA TGCGCCAGCGTGGGGGGAAGCTCCTACAATGAGCAGTTCTTC.

The rearrangement links TRBV27 to TRBJ1-3, with TRBD1 identical over 8 bases. CDR1 and CDR2 from the germline V gene are MNHEY and SMNVEV (reference sequence). This CDR3 comprises 15 residues. Trimming at V came to 4 bases and at J to 7 bases, leaving 9 bases not matched to a gene. DNA of the CDR3: TGTGCCAGCAGTTCTACCGGGACAGGAGGTAACACCATATATTTT. This translates into CASSSTGTGGNTIYF.

This clonotype was detected ten times or more. The rearrangement links TRBV7-2 to TRBJ2-5; no definite D call. From germline, CDR1 is SGHTA and CDR2 FQGNSA. Trimming took 1 base from V and 5 from J, leaving 8 bases between them. This CDR3 contains 13 residues. In DNA form, the CDR3 reads TGTGCCAGCAGCTTAGTAATAGAGGAGACCCAGTACTTC. As protein: CASSLVIEETQYF.

This clonotype has ten or more counts. Sequence at one end of the junction differs from germline and may be a read error. The chain is built from TRBV6-1 and TRBJ1-2; 7 positions agree with TRBD1. Germline CDR1 is MNHNS and CDR2 is SASEGT. The CDR3 totals 17 residues. The CDR3 DNA reads TGTACCAGCAGGGACGGGACAGTCCGAAGGAACAACTATGGCTACACCTTC. Protein product: CTSRDGTVRRNNYGYTF.

Details on this clonotype: A clone one base away is much larger, so this may be a read error. The gene calls are TRBV6-5 and TRBJ2-5, with D possibly called TRBD1 or TRBD2 (6 bases each). Trimming took off 2 bases at V and 2 bases at J, with 15 bases between the two ends. CDR1 and CDR2 (germline): MNHEY, SVGAGI. This CDR3 has 16 residues. DNA of the CDR3: TGTGCCAGCAGTTACGGGGGGACAAGGTGGCAAGAGACCCAGTACTTC. Its protein is CASSYGGTRWQETQYF.

This clonotype was observed at least ten times. The chain joins TRBV20-1 to TRBJ1-6; 7 bases fit TRBD1. CDR1 and CDR2 (germline): DFQATT, SNEGSKA (reference sequence). V dropped 0 bases and J dropped 4; count of bases not matched to a gene: 3. The CDR3 has 15 residues. This chain's CDR3 is CSAREGGRYNSPLHF. For the CDR3, the DNA is TGCAGTGCTAGAGAAGGGGGCAGGTATAATTCACCCCTCCACTTT.

V usage is TRBV6-1 and J usage is TRBJ1-1; D possibly corresponds to TRBD1 (5 bases). Germline values: CDR1 MNHNS, CDR2 SASEGT. The CDR3 totals 13 residues. Trimming removed 4 bases at V and 6 bases at J, with 12 bases between. Here the CDR3 DNA reads TGTGCCAGCAGTGGAAGGGGAACCCCTGAAGCTTTCTTT. Translating gives CASSGRGTPEAFF.

This clonotype appeared once. A read error is likely, as this CDR3 ends without the conserved phenylalanine or tryptophan. The CDR3 nucleotides are TGTGCCAGCAGTGAGGCGGGACAGAACACCGGGGAGCTGTTTTTG. This codes for CASSEAGQNTGELFL. The chain joins TRBV28 to TRBJ2-2; perhaps D is TRBD1 or TRBD2 (6 bases each). V was clipped by 5 bases and J by 1 base, with 11 bases between them. The CDR3 has 15 amino acids. Germline V CDR1 and CDR2: MDHEN, SYDVKM.